This note documents a single T cell receptor (beta chain) sequence. What it recognizes is unknown. The data derive from a study of identical twins. General study points: The degree of excess twin sharing was weaker in beta out-of-frame sequences.

A universal primer site was added by template switching, and unique molecular identifiers were carried by the cDNA. TCRdb passed the 5' RACE reads through MiXCR, listing each CDR3 protein once. In the table there are 400,000 to 550,000 distinct CDR3 sequences, 24% of which are singletons. The CDR3 sequence is 14 residues long. Per the germline V gene, CDR1 is DFQATT and CDR2 is SNEGSKA (reference sequence). The germline V and J ends were trimmed by 3 bases and 0 bases, with 9 bases remaining between them. The same specimen was also included in a second study, on T cells expressing NK-cell markers. That paper notes: Six of the donors carried dominant NKG2C+ clonotypes that took up about 1.0-7.0% of their CD8+ T cells.

This chain connects TRBV20-1 to TRBJ1-3; no firm D call. The sequence was obtained from a young woman in good health. Input material: CD4+ T cells sorted from blood. CDR3: CSASFGNSGNTIYF. CDR3 bases: TGCAGTGCTAGTTTCGGGAACTCTGGAAACACCATATATTTT.